Each of the 22 T cell receptor beta chains below was sequenced from the same sample in a study of cytomegalovirus exposure and HLA in healthy donors listed by TCRdb under 2017. Libraries came from the immunoSEQ multiplex PCR assay. For the multiplex PCR, a mixture combining 60 forward primers for TCR Vbeta segments and 13 reverse primers for TCR Jbeta segments was used. In TCRdb, the immuneACCESS table is reduced to in-frame sequences with V and J assigned. These tables do not hold every clone; where another copy was compared, an unresolved V gene accounts for under half, and the others remain unexplained. The sample table holds hundreds of thousands of clones, of which over 60% were seen once. In total, the top ten clones hold about a sixth of the sample. Specimen: PBMCs. All receptors come from a man in his forties or fifties in good health and CMV-seronegative.

CDR3 residues: CAWSVGAEPYEQYF. The CDR3 nucleotides read TGTGCCTGGAGTGTAGGTGCGGAACCCTACGAGCAGTACTTC. This sequence joins TRBV30 and TRBJ2-5; D is ambiguous. The end of the DNA fits TRBJ2-7 better, so the J call may be wrong. CDR1 is GTSNPN, CDR2 SVGIG, per germline (reference sequence). The CDR3 has 14 residues.

The chain's CDR3 is CASSPLSTDTQYF. The CDR3 coding sequence is TGTGCCAGCTCACCACTAAGCACAGATACGCAGTATTTT. The rearrangement joins TRBV18 to TRBJ2-3, with D unresolved. CDR3 length: 13 amino acids. Trimming stripped 1 base from V and 0 bases from J, with 2 bases between. Germline V gives CDR1 KGHSH, CDR2 LQKENI. Full variable domain (rest looked up from reference TRBV18 and TRBJ2-3): NAGVMQNPRHLVRRRGQEARLRCSPMKGHSHVYWYRQLPEEGLKFMVYLQKENIIDESGMPKERFSAEFPKEGPSILRIQQVVRGDSAAYFCASSPLSTDTQYFGPGTRLTVL.

The genes are TRBV27 and TRBJ1-5, with D unclear. Trimming took 2 bases from V and 3 from J, leaving 11 bases between them. The CDR3 consists of 15 residues. Germline-derived CDR1 and CDR2 are MNHEY and SMNVEV (reference sequence). In DNA form, the CDR3 reads TGTGCCAGCAGTTTAGATGACACTGACAATCAGCCCCAGCATTTT. It yields the protein CASSLDDTDNQPQHF.

This clone was seen just once. The chain uses TRBV2 and TRBJ1-1, with 7 bases lining up with TRBD1. CDR1 SNHLY and CDR2 FYNNEI come from the germline V gene. Losses at the gene ends were 3 bases for V and 3 bases for J; bases not matched to a gene: 13. The CDR3 covers 17 residues. In nucleotides, the CDR3 is TGTGCCAGCAGTGATACAGGGGCCTGGTCTTTGGACACTGAAGCTTTCTTT. This codes for CASSDTGAWSLDTEAFF.

The chain is built from TRBV5-1 and TRBJ1-2; 11 nucleotides agree with TRBD1. The germline V gene has CDR1 SGHRS and CDR2 YFSETQ. V gave up 8 bases and J gave up 2 bases; unmatched junction bases: 11. CDR3 length: 16 amino acids. CDR3 nucleotides: TGCGCCAGATCACCGGACAGGGGGCGATACAACTATGGCTACACCTTC. Its translation is CARSPDRGRYNYGYTF.

The chain joins TRBV6-1 to TRBJ2-7; tentatively, D is TRBD2 (5 bases). V was trimmed by 6 bases and J by 3 bases, leaving 12 bases between them. CDR3 length: 13 residues. Germline CDR1 and CDR2: MNHNS and SASEGT. In nucleotides, the CDR3 is TGTGCCAGCAGCTACGAGCGGATCTACGAGCAGTACTTC. The encoded protein is CASSYERIYEQYF.

The chain combines TRBV28 with TRBJ1-5, with D unresolved. The CDR3 is made up of 14 amino acids. V was shortened by 3 bases and J by 4 bases, with 10 bases between the two germline ends. The V gene's germline CDR1 is MDHEN and CDR2 SYDVKM. The CDR3 protein is CASSFTQLNQPQHF. The CDR3 nucleotides read TGTGCCAGCAGTTTTACACAGTTAAATCAGCCCCAGCATTTT.

The genes are TRBV5-8 and TRBJ1-2; possible D gene TRBD1, 5 bases. Germline-derived CDR1 and CDR2 are SGHTS and YDEGEE. Trimming took 1 base from V and 2 from J, leaving 12 bases between them. The CDR3 has 15 residues. CDR3: CASSLRGGENYGYTF. The CDR3 nucleotides are TGTGCCAGCAGCTTGAGGGGAGGAGAAAACTATGGCTACACCTTC.

The V and J genes are TRBV6-6 and TRBJ1-2; no firm D call. CDR1 and CDR2 from the germline V gene are MNHNY and SVGAGI (reference sequence). Trimming cost V 5 bases and J 0 bases, with 7 bases left between them. There are 13 residues in the CDR3. This chain's CDR3 is CASSHGTNYGYTF. The CDR3 DNA follows: TGTGCCAGCAGTCACGGGACTAACTATGGCTACACCTTC.

Only a few counts were recorded for this clone. The V call is TRBV11-1, the J call TRBJ1-6; D possibly corresponds to TRBD1 (5 bases). The CDR3 has 14 residues. The germline V gene encodes CDR1 SGHAT and CDR2 FQDESV (reference sequence). The V end was cut by 0 bases, the J end by 9 bases, with 9 bases between. The CDR3, as DNA: TGTGCCAGCAGCTTAGCGCGAACAGGTTCACCCCTCCACTTT. Protein sequence: CASSLARTGSPLHF. The complete variable domain, with remaining parts taken from reference TRBV11-1 and TRBJ1-6, reads EAEVAQSPRYKITEKSQAVAFWCDPISGHATLYWYRQILGQGPELLVQFQDESVVDDSQLPKDRFSAERLKGVDSTLKIQPAELGDSAMYLCASSLARTGSPLHFGNGTRLTVT.

The chain is built from TRBV5-4 and TRBJ2-1; 13 bases match TRBD2. Germline lookup yields CDR1 SGHNT and CDR2 YYREEE (reference sequence). J was trimmed by 7 bases and V by 4 bases; bases with no gene match: 8. There are 16 residues in the CDR3. CDR3 region: CASSGGTSGMGNEQFF. The CDR3 DNA reads TGTGCCAGCAGCGGTGGGACTAGCGGGATGGGTAATGAGCAGTTCTTC.

This chain connects TRBV5-6 to TRBJ1-1; D ambiguous. Germline values: CDR1 SGHDT, CDR2 YYEEEE. V dropped 6 bases and J dropped 5 bases, with 20 bases sitting between them. This CDR3 spans 15 amino acids. As DNA, the CDR3 is TGTGCCAGCACCGCGGGCGGCTTTGTGGTGACTGAAGCTTTCTTT. Translated: CASTAGGFVVTEAFF.

The chain links TRBV30 to TRBJ1-2, with D unresolved. CDR1 is GTSNPN, CDR2 SVGIG, per germline (reference sequence). V was trimmed by 1 base and J by 3 bases, leaving 9 bases between them. This CDR3 has 13 residues. CDR3 region: CAWSAALDYGYTF. CDR3 DNA sequence: TGTGCCTGGAGTGCAGCTCTAGACTATGGCTACACCTTC.

The chain employs TRBV5-1 and TRBJ1-1, with 9 nucleotides matching TRBD1. Trimming at V came to 4 bases and at J to 3 bases, leaving 7 bases not matched to a gene. The V gene's germline CDR1 is SGHRS and CDR2 YFSETQ. CDR3 length equals 15 residues. As DNA, the CDR3 is TGCGCCAGCAGCGTACAGGGGGCGCAGGACACTGAAGCTTTCTTT. It specifies CASSVQGAQDTEAFF.

This clone was recorded a few times. The CDR3 DNA reads as TGTGCCAGCAGCGCCTCCGGGACAGGGTGGAACACCGGGGAGCTGTTTTTT. Amino acids: CASSASGTGWNTGELFF. The chain couples TRBV9 to TRBJ2-2; 9 bases match TRBD1. V was clipped by 3 bases and J by 1 base; unmatched bases: 7. The CDR3 has 17 residues. In germline, CDR1 is SGDLS, CDR2 YYNGEE.

The chain joins TRBV2 to TRBJ1-3; D not resolved. V was trimmed by 6 bases and J by 0 bases, leaving 6 bases between them. Per the germline V gene, CDR1 is SNHLY and CDR2 is FYNNEI. The CDR3 spans 13 residues. For the CDR3, the DNA is TGTGCCAGCAGGACAAGCTCTGGAAACACCATATATTTT. Encoded protein: CASRTSSGNTIYF.

This rearrangement joins TRBV5-6 to TRBJ2-3, with TRBD2 matching 9 bases. Losses at the gene ends were 0 bases for V and 2 bases for J; bases not matched to a gene: 7. This CDR3 spans 17 amino acids. Germline V gene sequence: CDR1 SGHDT, CDR2 YYEEEE. The CDR3 loop is CASSLALAGRYTDTQYF. The CDR3 DNA reads as TGTGCCAGCAGCTTGGCACTAGCGGGCCGTTACACAGATACGCAGTATTTT.

This sequence joins TRBV2 and TRBJ2-1; TRBD2 aligns across 8 bases. The CDR3 loop spans 14 amino acids. With V trimmed by 6 bases and J by 0 bases, 1 base remained unmatched. From germline, CDR1 is SNHLY and CDR2 FYNNEI. CDR3 sequence reads: CASRGTSSYNEQFF. The DNA of the CDR3 is TGTGCCAGCAGGGGGACTAGCTCCTACAATGAGCAGTTCTTC. The whole variable domain, remainder taken from reference TRBV2 and TRBJ2-1, is EPEVTQTPSHQVTQMGQEVILRCVPISNHLYFYWYRQILGQKVEFLVSFYNNEISEKSEIFDDQFSVERPDGSNFTLKIRSTKLEDSAMYFCASRGTSSYNEQFFGPGTRLTVL.

The chain couples TRBV5-6 to TRBJ2-3, with D perhaps matching TRBD2 (5 bases). Trimming stripped 0 bases from V and 4 bases from J, with 12 bases between. This CDR3 has 15 residues. Germline assignment: CDR1 SGHDT and CDR2 YYEEEE. CDR3 sequence: CASSLGAGRADTQYF. The CDR3 nucleotides read TGTGCCAGCAGCTTGGGGGCGGGCCGGGCAGATACGCAGTATTTT.

The V call is TRBV7-8, the J call TRBJ1-5; no firm D call. The germline V gene encodes CDR1 SGHVS and CDR2 FQNEAQ. V was trimmed by 5 bases and J by 5 bases, leaving 7 bases between them. The CDR3 has 12 residues. The CDR3 here is CASSPPYQPQHF. In nucleotides, the CDR3 is TGTGCCAGCAGCCCTCCGTATCAGCCCCAGCATTTT.

V gene TRBV14 combines with J gene TRBJ1-1; a weak D match, TRBD1 (6 bases). Germline V gene lookup returns CDR1 SGHDN and CDR2 FVKESK. This CDR3 has 15 amino acids. The V end lost 2 bases, the J end lost 4 bases, and 14 bases lay between the germline ends. The CDR3 protein is CASSQNRVVATEAFF. Written as DNA, the CDR3 is TGTGCCAGCAGCCAAAACAGGGTCGTGGCCACTGAAGCTTTCTTT.

The chain uses TRBV13 and TRBJ2-5, with D unresolved. Trimming pared 2 bases from V and 2 bases from J, leaving 9 bases between. This CDR3 has 14 amino acids. In germline, CDR1 is PRHDT, CDR2 FYEKMQ (reference sequence). The DNA for the CDR3 is TGTGCCAGCAGCTTACGCCAGTCACAAGAGACCCAGTACTTC. Protein: CASSLRQSQETQYF. Together with reference TRBV13 and TRBJ2-5, the CDR3 gives the full variable domain: AAGVIQSPRHLIKEKRETATLKCYPIPRHDTVYWYQQGPGQDPQFLISFYEKMQSDKGSIPDRFSAQQFSDYHSELNMSSLELGDSALYFCASSLRQSQETQYFGPGTRLLVL.